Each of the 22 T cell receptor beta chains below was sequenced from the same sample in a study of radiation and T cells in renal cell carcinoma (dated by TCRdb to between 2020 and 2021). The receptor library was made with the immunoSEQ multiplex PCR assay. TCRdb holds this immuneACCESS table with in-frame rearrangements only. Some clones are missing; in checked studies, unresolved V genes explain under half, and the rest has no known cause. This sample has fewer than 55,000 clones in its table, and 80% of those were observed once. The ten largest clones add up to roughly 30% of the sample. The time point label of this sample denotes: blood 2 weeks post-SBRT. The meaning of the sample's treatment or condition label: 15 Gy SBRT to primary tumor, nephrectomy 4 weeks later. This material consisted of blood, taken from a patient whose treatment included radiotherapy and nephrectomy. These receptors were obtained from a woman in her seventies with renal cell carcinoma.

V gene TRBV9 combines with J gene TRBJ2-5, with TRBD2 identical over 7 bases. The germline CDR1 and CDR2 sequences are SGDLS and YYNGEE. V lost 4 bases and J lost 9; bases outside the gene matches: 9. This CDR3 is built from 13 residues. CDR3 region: CASSSGGFGAQYF. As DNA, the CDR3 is TGTGCCAGCAGCTCGGGAGGCTTCGGGGCCCAGTACTTC.

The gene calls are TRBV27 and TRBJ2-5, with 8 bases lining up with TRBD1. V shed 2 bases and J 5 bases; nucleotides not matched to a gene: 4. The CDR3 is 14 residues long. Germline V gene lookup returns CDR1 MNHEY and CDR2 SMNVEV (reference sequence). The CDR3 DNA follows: TGTGCCAGCAGTTTAGTCAGGGGGCATGAGACCCAGTACTTC. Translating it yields CASSLVRGHETQYF.

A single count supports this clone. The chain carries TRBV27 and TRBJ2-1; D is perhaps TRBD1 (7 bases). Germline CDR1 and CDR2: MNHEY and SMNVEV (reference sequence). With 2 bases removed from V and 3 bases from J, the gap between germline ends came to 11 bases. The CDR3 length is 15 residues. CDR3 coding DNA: TGTGCCAGCAGTTTAGCAGGGGGAGGCTACAATGAGCAGTTCTTC. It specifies CASSLAGGGYNEQFF.

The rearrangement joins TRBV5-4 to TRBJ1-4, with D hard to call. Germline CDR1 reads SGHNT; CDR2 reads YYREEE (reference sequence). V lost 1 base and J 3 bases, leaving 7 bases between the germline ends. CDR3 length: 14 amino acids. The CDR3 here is CASSLKRSNEKLFF. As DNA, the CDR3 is TGTGCCAGCAGCTTGAAGAGGTCTAATGAAAAACTGTTTTTT.

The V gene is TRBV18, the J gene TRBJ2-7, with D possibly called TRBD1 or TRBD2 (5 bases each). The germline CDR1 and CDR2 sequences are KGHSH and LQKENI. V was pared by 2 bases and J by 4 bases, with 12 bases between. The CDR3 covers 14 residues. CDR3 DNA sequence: TGTGCCAGCTCACCAGAGGAAGAGGGGTACGAGCAGTACTTC. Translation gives CASSPEEEGYEQYF.

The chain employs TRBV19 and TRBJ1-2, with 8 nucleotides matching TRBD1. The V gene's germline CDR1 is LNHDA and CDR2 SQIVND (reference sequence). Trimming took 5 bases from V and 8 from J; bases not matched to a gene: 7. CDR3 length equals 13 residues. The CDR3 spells CASSARGRSGYTF. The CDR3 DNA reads TGTGCCAGTAGTGCCAGGGGGCGTAGCGGCTACACCTTC.

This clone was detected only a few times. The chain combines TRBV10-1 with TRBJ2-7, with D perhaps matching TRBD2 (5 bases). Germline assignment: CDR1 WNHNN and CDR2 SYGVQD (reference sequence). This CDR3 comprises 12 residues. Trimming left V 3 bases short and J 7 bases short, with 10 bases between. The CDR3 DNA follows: TGCGCCAGCAGTGAATCTCCGGGGGAGCAGTACTTC. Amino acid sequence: CASSESPGEQYF.

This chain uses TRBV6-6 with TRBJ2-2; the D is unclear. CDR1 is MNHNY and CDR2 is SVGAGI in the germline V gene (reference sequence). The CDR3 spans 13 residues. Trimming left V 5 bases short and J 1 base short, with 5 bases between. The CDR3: CASSLGNTGELFF. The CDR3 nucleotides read TGTGCCAGCAGTCTCGGGAACACCGGGGAGCTGTTTTTT.

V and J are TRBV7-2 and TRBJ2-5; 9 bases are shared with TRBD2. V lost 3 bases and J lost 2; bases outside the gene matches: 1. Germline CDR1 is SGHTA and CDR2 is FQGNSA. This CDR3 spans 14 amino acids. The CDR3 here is CASSFAGGQETQYF. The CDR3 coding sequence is TGTGCCAGCAGCTTTGCGGGGGGGCAAGAGACCCAGTACTTC.

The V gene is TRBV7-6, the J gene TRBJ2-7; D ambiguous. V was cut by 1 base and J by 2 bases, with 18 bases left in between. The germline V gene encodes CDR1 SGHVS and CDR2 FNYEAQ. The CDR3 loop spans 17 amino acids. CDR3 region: CASSLEIPSGRPYEQYF. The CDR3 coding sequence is TGTGCCAGCAGCTTAGAAATTCCCTCGGGCCGGCCCTACGAGCAGTACTTC.

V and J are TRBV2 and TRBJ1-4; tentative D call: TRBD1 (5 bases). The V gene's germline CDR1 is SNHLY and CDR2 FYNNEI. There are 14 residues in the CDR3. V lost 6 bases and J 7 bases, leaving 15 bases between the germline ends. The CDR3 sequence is CASRPDSESEKLFF. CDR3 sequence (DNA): TGTGCCAGCAGGCCCGACAGCGAAAGTGAAAAACTGTTTTTT.

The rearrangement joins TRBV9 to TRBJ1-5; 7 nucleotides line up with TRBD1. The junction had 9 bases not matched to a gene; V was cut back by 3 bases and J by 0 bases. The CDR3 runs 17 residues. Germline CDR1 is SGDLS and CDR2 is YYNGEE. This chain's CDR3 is CASSAEWRDSSNQPQHF. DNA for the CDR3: TGTGCCAGCAGCGCAGAGTGGCGGGACAGTAGCAATCAGCCCCAGCATTTT.

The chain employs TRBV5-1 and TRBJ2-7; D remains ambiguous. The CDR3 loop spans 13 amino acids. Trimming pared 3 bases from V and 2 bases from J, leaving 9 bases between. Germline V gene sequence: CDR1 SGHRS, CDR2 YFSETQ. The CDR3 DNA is TGCGCCAGCAGCTCTTCGGGTCCCTACGAGCAGTACTTC. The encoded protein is CASSSSGPYEQYF.

The chain's CDR3 is CASTPTGGNNEQFF. CDR3 coding DNA: TGTGCCAGTACCCCGACGGGCGGTAACAATGAGCAGTTCTTC. This chain links TRBV19 with TRBJ2-1; D unresolved. The V end was cut by 7 bases, the J end by 5 bases, with 15 bases between. CDR3 size: 14 residues. The V gene's germline CDR1 is LNHDA and CDR2 SQIVND (reference sequence).

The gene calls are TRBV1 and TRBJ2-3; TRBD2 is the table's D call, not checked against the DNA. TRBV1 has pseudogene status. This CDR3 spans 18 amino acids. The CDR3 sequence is CTSSQVNGGGHWTDTQYF. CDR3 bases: TGCACCAGCAGCCAAGTGAATGGGGGGGGGCATTGGACAGATACGCAGTATTTT.

The CDR3 DNA sequence: TGTGCCAGCAGCGTACCGGGACGGACTCAAGAGACCCAGTACTTC. Translating gives CASSVPGRTQETQYF. The V call is TRBV5-5, the J call TRBJ2-5; possibly TRBD1 or TRBD2 for D (5 bases each). Trimming took off 4 bases at V and 2 bases at J, with 15 bases between the two ends. CDR3 length equals 15 residues. Germline V gives CDR1 SGHKS, CDR2 YYEKEE (reference sequence).

In DNA form, the CDR3 reads TGTGCCAGCAGCTTAGGGGTAGCGGGAGGGCCTTTATTTCAAGAGACCCAGTACTTC. Translated, it gives CASSLGVAGGPLFQETQYF. V is TRBV27 and J is TRBJ2-5; 11 bases are shared with TRBD2. CDR1 and CDR2 from the germline V gene are MNHEY and SMNVEV (reference sequence). The CDR3 loop spans 19 amino acids. Trimming at V came to 6 bases and at J to 2 bases, leaving 17 bases not matched to a gene.

CDR3 residues: CATRSQGAGNEQFF. Here the CDR3 DNA reads TGTGCCACCAGAAGCCAGGGGGCCGGCAATGAGCAGTTCTTC. The chain carries TRBV15 and TRBJ2-1; TRBD1 matches at 8 bases. CDR1 and CDR2 from the germline V gene are LNHNV and YYDKDF (reference sequence). With 6 bases clipped from V and 6 bases from J, the junction kept 7 bases outside the gene matches. The CDR3 is 14 residues long.

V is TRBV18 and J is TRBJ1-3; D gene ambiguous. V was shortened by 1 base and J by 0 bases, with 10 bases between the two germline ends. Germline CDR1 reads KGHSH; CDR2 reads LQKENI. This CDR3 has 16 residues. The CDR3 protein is CASSPLDVSSGNTIYF. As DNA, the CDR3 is TGTGCCAGCTCACCACTGGACGTAAGCTCTGGAAACACCATATATTTT.

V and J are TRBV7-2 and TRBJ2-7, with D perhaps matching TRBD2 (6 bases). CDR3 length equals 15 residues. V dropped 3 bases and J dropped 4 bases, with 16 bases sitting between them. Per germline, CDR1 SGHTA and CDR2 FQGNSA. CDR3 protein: CASSLTYGRSYEQYF. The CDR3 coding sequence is TGTGCCAGCAGCTTGACTTACGGGAGATCGTACGAGCAGTACTTC.

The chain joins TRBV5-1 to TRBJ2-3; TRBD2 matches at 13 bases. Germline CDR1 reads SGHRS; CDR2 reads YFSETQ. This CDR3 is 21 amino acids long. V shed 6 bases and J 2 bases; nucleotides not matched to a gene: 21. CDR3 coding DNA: TGCGCCAGCAACTTTCCGGGGGTTTTGACTAGCGGGAGGCCTTACACAGATACGCAGTATTTT. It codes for CASNFPGVLTSGRPYTDTQYF. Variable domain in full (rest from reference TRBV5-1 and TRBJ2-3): KAGVTQTPRYLIKTRGQQVTLSCSPISGHRSVSWYQQTPGQGLQFLFEYFSETQRNKGNFPGRFSGRQFSNSRSEMNVSTLELGDSALYLCASNFPGVLTSGRPYTDTQYFGPGTRLTVL.

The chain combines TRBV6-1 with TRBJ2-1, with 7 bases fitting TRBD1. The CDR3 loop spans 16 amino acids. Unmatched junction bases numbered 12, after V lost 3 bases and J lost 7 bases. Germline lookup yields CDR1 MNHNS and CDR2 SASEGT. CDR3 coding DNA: TGTGCCAGCAGTGATGGTGGGACAGCAAAAGGGAATGAGCAGTTCTTC. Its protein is CASSDGGTAKGNEQFF.